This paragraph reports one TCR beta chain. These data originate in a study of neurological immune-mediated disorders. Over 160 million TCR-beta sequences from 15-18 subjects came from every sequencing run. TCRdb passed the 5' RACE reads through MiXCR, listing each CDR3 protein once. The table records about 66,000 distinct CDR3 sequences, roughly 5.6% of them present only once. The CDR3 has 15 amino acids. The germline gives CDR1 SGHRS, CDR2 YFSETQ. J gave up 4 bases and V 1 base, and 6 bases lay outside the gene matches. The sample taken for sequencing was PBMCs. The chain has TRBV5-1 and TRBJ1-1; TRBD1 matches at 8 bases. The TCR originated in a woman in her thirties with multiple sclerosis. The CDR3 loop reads CASSLRGQGITEAFF. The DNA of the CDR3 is TGCGCCAGCAGCTTGCGCGGACAGGGAATCACTGAAGCTTTCTTT.